The T cell receptor (beta chain) under discussion was sequenced for a study of blood T cell repertoires in COVID-19 (dated by TCRdb to 2019 to 2021). For the wider study: Collaborator samples came from the United States, Italy and Spain and covered acute and convalescent phases of COVID-19. The prospective study material was composed of cDNA or gDNA derived from T cells, B-cell-depleted T cells, or PBMCs. The dataset comprised deeply sampled blood TCRbeta repertoires from subjects exposed to, actively infected with, or recovered from COVID-19. The repertoires were made available in a free public database intended to serve as a resource for research on the immune response to SARS-CoV-2. The samples were drawn from two sources: the first 160 participants of the ongoing ImmuneRACE study, and over 950 subjects contributed by 6 global collaborators. Sample metadata almost always included a de-identified subject ID, COVID-19 status, age in years and sex. HLA class I and class II types, where available, came from metadata supplied by the sample provider rather than from assay-based typing.

The study at large found these results: The amount of clinical and demographic metadata varied by source and participant and was provided uncurated.

Notes on this clone: It lacks a known antigen. It has no much larger one-base neighbor in the sample; base qualities were not kept.

Each collaborating institution followed its own protocols to collect whole blood in K2EDTA tubes. For TCRbeta analysis, collaborators shipped samples in one of three forms: frozen whole blood, isolated PBMCs, or DNA extracted from either of those sample types. TCRbeta CDR3 regions were amplified from genomic DNA by means of the immunoSEQ Assay, a bias-controlled multiplex PCR. In the paper's pipeline: The number of nucleated cells in each sample was estimated from the amplification of reference gene primers within the assay. To quantify the absolute abundance of each unique TCRbeta CDR3 rearrangement, sequence reads were collapsed and filtered. Productive Simpson clonality was computed per sample as the square root of Simpson's diversity index over productive rearrangements. Held by TCRdb, this immuneACCESS table contains in-frame sequences only and omits some clones. Under half of the omission traces to an unresolved V gene where checked; the cause of the rest is unknown. That table is the source of V, J and clone size, and D and trimming were worked out from the DNA. Here the sample has tens of thousands of clones; around three quarters occur a single time. Over 5.5% of the sample lies in the top ten.

This receptor was identified in a man between 45 and 60 years old with active or convalescent COVID-19. The source material was peripheral blood.

The sequenced DNA: TGTGCCAGCAGCCAAGGACTAGCGGGGGGCGAAGATACGCAGTATTTT. Its translation is CASSQGLAGGEDTQYF. The chain employs TRBV3-1 (or the pseudogene TRBV3-2) and TRBJ2-3; TRBD2 fits 13 bases in the junction. The germline V gene (reference sequence) provides CDR1 LGHDT and CDR2 YNNKEL. Counted from cysteine to phenylalanine, this CDR3 has 16 amino acids. Only the CDR3 part of the read is kept: 48 bases, read in frame from the first base. The junction shows trimming of 1 base on V and 5 bases on J, and the gene matches do not reach 3 bases of it.